Sequencing of this T cell receptor (beta chain) was carried out in a study of T cells in Graves' hyperthyroidism and ophthalmopathy (dated by TCRdb to the late 2010s). About the full investigation: Peripheral blood was collected at initial diagnosis, before any treatment. The paper reports TCR Vbeta CDR3 sequencing of approximately 140 peripheral blood samples: 40 or so ophthalmopathy, approximately 74 hyperthyroidism and approximately 17 progressor patients. Thyroid tissue and blood T-cell repertoires from about six Graves' hyperthyroidism patients were also compared in the study. The 100 or so discovery patients were randomly split 7:3 into training and test sets. Following sampling, methimazole starting at 30 mg daily was given to hyperthyroidism patients, and high-dose intravenous methylprednisolone was given to ophthalmopathy patients. A discovery cohort of roughly 96 patients, 43 with Graves' ophthalmopathy and approximately 57 with stable Graves' hyperthyroidism, was used to find distinguishing TCR V-J signatures. Prospective prediction of ophthalmopathy was tested in an independent validation cohort of 18 to 20 hyperthyroidism patients and some 17 patients who later progressed to ophthalmopathy. What the study reported, not specific to this receptor: A model built on a 13 V-J signature distinguished ophthalmopathy from stable hyperthyroidism, reaching approximately 89% sensitivity and around 81% specificity in cross-validation and 80%/75% in testing. Most expanded thyroid clonotypes (frequency above 0.001) were also detected in blood, a finding suggesting that blood repertoires may reflect thyroid immune responses. In validation, the model predicted progression to ophthalmopathy a median of roughly six months before onset, with about 71% sensitivity and around 76% specificity. No statistical method was used to fix the sample size in advance, and group allocation was not hidden from the investigators.

Amplification of TCR beta CDR3 regions was carried out from RNA transcripts. For the first round of RT-PCR on the TCR CDR3, the HTBI primer set was used together with the Qiagen OneStep RT-PCR kit. The libraries were constructed in a second round of multiplex PCR and then size-selected and purified. Paired-end sequencing of the libraries was performed with 100 bp reads on an Illumina HiSeq2000. For the original study's pipeline: SOAPnuke was used to process the raw data, removing reads that contained adapters or uncalled bases, had a mean Phred below 15, or lacked an exact match to the constant primer or identifier. High-quality paired reads were merged with COPE v1.2.5, and unique nucleotide sequences were defined as clonotypes. Clonotypes were aligned to IMGT TRBV, TRBD and TRBJ reference segments using MiTCR v1.1. The analysis was restricted to V-J combinations with a frequency above 0.0001, which together covered 99.2% of the repertoires. The TCS score was defined as the ratio of F50 (clonal expansion) to E x V (chaos), calculated using BLOSUM62-based TCRdist between CDR3 peptides within each V-J. Welch's t-statistics and random forest reduced around 520 V-J features to fewer than 15, which were used in a naive Bayes classifier (R e1071). TCRdb redid the processing of the public reads, applying fastp at Q25 and MiXCR, and retained in-frame beta chains. Every CDR3 protein is listed once, alongside the most common genes and DNA of its rows. It is TCRdb's table, rather than the study itself, that gives the V and J calls and clone size. Present in this sample are a few hundred thousand distinct CDR3 sequences, approximately 14% of which were seen just once. Jointly, the top ten make up about a quarter of the sample.

From cysteine to phenylalanine, the CDR3 is 13 amino acids long. The retained sequence is limited to the CDR3, 39 bases, with the frame set at the first base. V and J lose 4 bases and 8 bases, and a span of 12 bases separates them. CDR1 and CDR2 are read off the germline V gene (reference sequence) as PRHDT and FYEKMQ. Hyperthyroidism patients were newly diagnosed, with disease duration under 2 months, and aged 18 to 65 years. Any patient with an uncontrolled infection, another autoimmune disease, pregnancy or lactation was excluded. Diagnoses were established on the basis of clinical symptoms, serum thyroxine and TRAb, thyroid ultrasound, and orbital computed tomography. Blood from progressor patients was drawn when they were first diagnosed with hyperthyroidism, before any ophthalmopathy symptoms appeared. Ficoll-Paque density gradient centrifugation was used to isolate PBMCs from around 10 ml of fresh peripheral blood. Progressor patients were first diagnosed with Graves' hyperthyroidism and then developed ophthalmopathy during follow-up. Total RNA was extracted with Trizol reagent, and quality was checked on an Agilent 2100 Bioanalyzer.

Note on this clonotype: Its target antigen remains unknown. One base away there is no much larger clone; base qualities are not given.

Specimen: blood. This clonotype originated in a woman aged 18-35 years with Graves' hyperthyroidism that later progressed to Graves' ophthalmopathy. The rearrangement joined TRBV13 to TRBJ2-1; too little of a D gene remains to name it. The CDR3 amino acid sequence is: CASSSPSGHEQFF. The base sequence is TGTGCCAGCAGCTCCCCCTCCGGTCATGAGCAGTTCTTC.